Below, 19 T cell receptor beta chains from the same sample are listed, as sequenced in a study of blood T cells in healthy people across ages. Alongside a J-beta primer mix, a sample-barcoded 5' primer served in a second PCR lasting about 6 to 12 cycles. TCRdb recomputed calls from the 5' RACE reads with MiXCR, one row per CDR3 protein. The sample comprises more than 900,000 distinct CDR3 sequences, 25% of which are singletons, and less than 0.75% rests with the top ten. This sample was also put to use in a study of T cells of mothers and their children.

The sequencing sample was made of blood. Receptors originate from a girl aged 2-15 years in good health.

This clonotype came up a few times. A read error may produce the germline difference seen at one junction end. V is TRBV28 and J is TRBJ2-1; D is undetermined. From germline, CDR1 is MDHEN and CDR2 SYDVKM. The CDR3 spans 13 residues. CDR3 sequence (DNA): TGTGCCAGCGGTTTAAGCCGATACAATGAGCAGTTCTTC. This translates into CASGLSRYNEQFF.

The chain recombines TRBV10-3 with TRBJ1-6; 7 nucleotides agree with TRBD1. The length of the CDR3 is 13 residues. The trim removed 9 bases at V and 8 bases at J, leaving 7 bases unmatched. Germline CDR1 and CDR2: ENHRY and SYGVKD. The CDR3, as DNA: TGTGCCATTTCGACAGGGTCGGATTCACCCCTCCACTTT. This sequence encodes CAISTGSDSPLHF.

A word on this clonotype: Germline is not matched at one junction end, which may reflect a read error. The gene calls are TRBV7-3 and TRBJ2-5; the D is unclear. The J call may be mistaken, given a closer DNA end match to TRBJ2-1. Germline assignment: CDR1 SGHTA and CDR2 FQGTGA. This CDR3 is built from 13 residues. The DNA for the CDR3 is TGTGCCAGCAGCTTGTTTGCCTACAATGGGCAGTTCTTC. Translated: CASSLFAYNGQFF.

This clonotype was seen a handful of times. The genes are TRBV7-2 and TRBJ2-1; 8 positions match TRBD2. Germline loops: CDR1 SGHTA, CDR2 FQGNSA. CDR3 length equals 13 residues. J gave up 12 bases and V 0 bases, and 4 bases lay outside the gene matches. This CDR3 is CASSLATSALQFF. The CDR3 region has the DNA TGTGCCAGCAGCTTAGCGACTAGCGCTTTGCAGTTCTTC.

This clonotype was counted only a few times. V usage is TRBV7-8 and J usage is TRBJ2-5; 7 positions match TRBD1. Germline V gene data show CDR1 as SGHVS and CDR2 as FQNEAQ. This CDR3 is 15 amino acids long. V lost 5 bases to trimming and J lost 1 base; unmatched junction nucleotides: 7. The CDR3 DNA is TGTGCCAGCAGCCGCCCCGGGACAGTCCAAGAGACCCAGTACTTC. Residues: CASSRPGTVQETQYF.

This clonotype came up a few times. The chain joins TRBV5-1 to TRBJ2-7, with D perhaps assigned TRBD1 or TRBD2 (5 bases each). The germline V and J ends were trimmed by 4 bases and 2 bases, with 16 bases remaining between them. This CDR3 is 15 amino acids long. Germline CDR1 reads SGHRS; CDR2 reads YFSETQ. CDR3 loop: CASSPSYGATYEQYF. The CDR3 bases are TGCGCCAGCAGCCCTTCCTACGGGGCGACCTACGAGCAGTACTTC.

The chain joins TRBV10-3 to TRBJ1-3; D gene uncertain. V was cut by 4 bases and J by 3 bases, with 16 bases left in between. CDR3 size: 16 residues. Germline V gives CDR1 ENHRY, CDR2 SYGVKD. As DNA, the CDR3 is TGTGCCATCAGTGCTGCCCCGTCTATAGGTGGAAACACCATATATTTT. Translating it yields CAISAAPSIGGNTIYF.

This chain joins TRBV24-1 and TRBJ2-5, with D unresolved. Germline V CDR1 and CDR2: KGHDR, SFDVKD. The CDR3 contains 15 residues. The V end was cut by 5 bases, the J end by 5 bases, with 17 bases between. CDR3 in DNA: TGTGCCACCAGTGGCCCCTATGTTGGTGTGGAGACCCAGTACTTC. Encoded protein: CATSGPYVGVETQYF.

Only a few counts were recorded for this clonotype. The J gene is TRBJ2-3, the V gene TRBV20-1; D gene unclear. Germline V lookup: CDR1 DFQATT, CDR2 SNEGSKA (reference sequence). This CDR3 contains 17 residues. The V and J ends lost 1 base and 2 bases respectively, with 19 bases between them. The CDR3 DNA sequence: TGCAGTGCTAGAGCCATTACGGACCTTACTTACACAGATACGCAGTATTTT. It specifies CSARAITDLTYTDTQYF.

The chain combines TRBV7-2 with TRBJ2-1; TRBD2 agrees at 7 bases. The CDR3 is made up of 17 amino acids. Germline CDR1 is SGHTA and CDR2 is FQGNSA. Unmatched junction bases numbered 11, after V lost 5 bases and J lost 1 base. CDR3: CASSHTGGDMSYNEQFF. DNA for the CDR3: TGTGCCAGCAGCCACACTGGGGGGGATATGTCCTACAATGAGCAGTTCTTC.

This clonotype occurred a few times. The gene calls are TRBV7-2 and TRBJ1-1, with D possibly being TRBD1 (5 bases). Looked up from germline, CDR1 is SGHTA and CDR2 is FQGNSA. CDR3 length equals 14 residues. The V end lost 5 bases, the J end lost 7 bases, and 17 bases lay between the germline ends. For the CDR3, the DNA is TGTGCCAGCAGCGACCTCGACGGGACTGATGAAGCTTTCTTT. Translated, it gives CASSDLDGTDEAFF.

This clonotype was observed a few times. The rearrangement uses TRBV20-1 and TRBJ1-2, with D maybe TRBD1 (5 bases). Trimming stripped 3 bases from V and 4 bases from J, with 15 bases between. Germline values: CDR1 DFQATT, CDR2 SNEGSKA (reference sequence). The CDR3 has 14 amino acids. This CDR3 reads CSASGPQDSYGYTF. The DNA of the CDR3 is TGCAGTGCTAGCGGTCCACAGGATAGCTATGGCTACACCTTC.

The chain recombines TRBV19 with TRBJ2-2, with D perhaps matching TRBD2 (6 bases). This CDR3 has 14 amino acids. The V gene's germline CDR1 is LNHDA and CDR2 SQIVND (reference sequence). V lost 5 bases, J lost 4 bases, and 11 bases lay in between. This CDR3 is CASSDTLATGELFF. CDR3 in DNA: TGTGCCAGTAGTGACACACTAGCCACCGGGGAGCTGTTTTTT.

This clonotype appeared many times. The rearrangement uses TRBV28 and TRBJ2-5; 9 nucleotides line up with TRBD1. Germline V gene lookup returns CDR1 MDHEN and CDR2 SYDVKM. Trimming at V came to 5 bases and at J to 0 bases, leaving 7 bases not matched to a gene. The CDR3 has 16 amino acids. The CDR3 protein is CASSIRDRDYQETQYF. CDR3 bases: TGTGCCAGCAGTATCCGGGACAGGGATTACCAAGAGACCCAGTACTTC.

This clonotype has more than one count but fewer than ten. This chain connects TRBV20-1 to TRBJ2-3; D tentatively fits TRBD1 or TRBD2 (6 bases each). This CDR3 has 19 amino acids. Trimming took off 8 bases at V and 2 bases at J, with 32 bases between the two ends. Germline V gene data show CDR1 as DFQATT and CDR2 as SNEGSKA (reference sequence). CDR3 sequence: CSPSTFAGGLAPITDTQYF. The CDR3 DNA is TGCAGTCCTTCTACCTTCGCTGGGGGGCTAGCGCCAATCACAGATACGCAGTATTTT.

V usage is TRBV5-1 and J usage is TRBJ2-1, with D maybe TRBD1 (6 bases). The germline V gene has CDR1 SGHRS and CDR2 YFSETQ. This CDR3 has 14 amino acids. The V end was cut by 2 bases, the J end by 4 bases, with 10 bases between. The chain's CDR3 is CASSLAQGYNEQFF. CDR3 nucleotide sequence: TGCGCCAGCAGCTTAGCCCAGGGGTACAATGAGCAGTTCTTC.

The chain links TRBV12-3 or TRBV12-4 to TRBJ2-5, with 8 bases fitting TRBD2. The better agreement between TRBJ2-1 and the DNA end casts doubt on the J call. The CDR3 length is 12 residues. CDR3 nucleotide sequence: TGTGCCAGCAGCTACACTAGCGGTGAGCAGTTCTTC. This encodes CASSYTSGEQFF.

The chain is built from TRBV9 and TRBJ2-2, with a possible D match to TRBD1 (6 bases). Per germline, CDR1 SGDLS and CDR2 YYNGEE. V was clipped by 5 bases and J by 0 bases, with 11 bases between them. This CDR3 is built from 15 residues. CDR3 in DNA: TGTGCCAGCAGAGACGGGACAACGAACACCGGGGAGCTGTTTTTT. Translating gives CASRDGTTNTGELFF.

This clonotype was picked up a small number of times. V and J are TRBV7-2 and TRBJ2-7; no definite D call. Trimming removed 5 bases at V and 6 bases at J, with 11 bases between. This CDR3 comprises 12 residues. Looked up from germline, CDR1 is SGHTA and CDR2 is FQGNSA. The CDR3 sequence is CASSAIGSEQYF. DNA of the CDR3: TGTGCCAGCAGCGCGATTGGCAGCGAGCAGTACTTC. The whole variable domain, remainder taken from reference TRBV7-2 and TRBJ2-7, is GAGVSQSPSNKVTEKGKDVELRCDPISGHTALYWYRQSLGQGLEFLIYFQGNSAPDKSGLPSDRFSAERTGGSVSTLTIQRTQQEDSAVYLCASSAIGSEQYFGPGTRLTVT.